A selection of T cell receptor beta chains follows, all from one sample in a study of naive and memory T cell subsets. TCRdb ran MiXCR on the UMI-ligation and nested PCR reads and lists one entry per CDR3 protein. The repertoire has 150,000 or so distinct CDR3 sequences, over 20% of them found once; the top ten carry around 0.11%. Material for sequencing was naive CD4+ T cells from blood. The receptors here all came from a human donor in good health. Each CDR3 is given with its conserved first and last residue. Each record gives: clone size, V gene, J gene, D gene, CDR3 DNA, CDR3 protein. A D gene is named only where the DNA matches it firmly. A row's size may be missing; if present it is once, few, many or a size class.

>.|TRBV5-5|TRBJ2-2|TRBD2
TGTGCCAGCAGCTCGACTAGCGGATTTAACACCGGGGAGCTGTTTTTT
CASSSTSGFNTGELFF
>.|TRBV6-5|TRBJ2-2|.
TGTGCCAGCAGTTACTTGGACAGCGGGGAGCTGTTTTTT
CASSYLDSGELFF
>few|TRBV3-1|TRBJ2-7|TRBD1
TGTGCCAGCAGCCCGGGACAGGGGAGCGAGCAGTACTTC
CASSPGQGSEQYF
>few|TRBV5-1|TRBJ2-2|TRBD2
TGCGCCAGCAGCTTGGGAGCGGGGACCGGGGAGCTGTTTTTT
CASSLGAGTGELFF
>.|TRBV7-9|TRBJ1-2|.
TGTGCCAGCTCCGAGGCGGTTTACTATGGCTACACCTTC
CASSEAVYYGYTF
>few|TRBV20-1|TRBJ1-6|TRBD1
TGCAGTGCCCTCCGGGACAGCAATTCACCCCTCCACTTT
CSALRDSNSPLHF
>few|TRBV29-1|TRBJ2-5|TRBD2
TGCAGCGCCGAAACTAGCGGGAGGAAGAGAGAGACCCAGTACTTC
CSAETSGRKRETQYF
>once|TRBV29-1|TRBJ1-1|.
TGCAGCGCATGGACAGCTAACACTGAAGCTTTCTTT
CSAWTANTEAFF
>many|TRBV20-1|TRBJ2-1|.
TGCAGTGCCCAGAGGCCAGGCAATGAGCAGTTCTTC
CSAQRPGNEQFF
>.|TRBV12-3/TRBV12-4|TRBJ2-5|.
TGTGCCAGCCTCTTTGTAGGGGGGAGCCCAGCAGAGACCCAGTACTTC
CASLFVGGSPAETQYF
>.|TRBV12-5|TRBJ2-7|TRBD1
TGTGCTAGTGGTTTGAGCCTAAGCCTCGGGGGACAGGGTTACGAGCAGTACTTC
CASGLSLSLGGQGYEQYF
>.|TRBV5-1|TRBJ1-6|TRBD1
TGCGCCAGCAGCTGGGATTCGACAGGGACGAGCCCTAATTCACCCCTCCACTTT
CASSWDSTGTSPNSPLHF
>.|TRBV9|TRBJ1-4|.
TGTGCCAGCAGCGTATCACAAGGGGAGGCGGAAAAACTGTTTTTT
CASSVSQGEAEKLFF
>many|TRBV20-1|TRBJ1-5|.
TGCAGTGCTAGAGAGCAACAGGGTAGCAATCAGCCCCAGCATTTT
CSAREQQGSNQPQHF
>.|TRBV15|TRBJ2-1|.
TGTGCCACCAGCAGAGATGAGTTCATCAATGAGCAGTTCTTC
CATSRDEFINEQFF
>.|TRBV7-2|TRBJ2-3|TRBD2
TGTGCCAGCAGCTTAGTGGCGGCGGGAGGGTTAACAGATACGCAGTATTTT
CASSLVAAGGLTDTQYF
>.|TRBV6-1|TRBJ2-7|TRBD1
TGTGCCAGCAACGAACCGGGACAGGGGCCTTACGAGCAGTACTTC
CASNEPGQGPYEQYF
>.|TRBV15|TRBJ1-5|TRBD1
TGTGCCACCAGCCCGAGGACAGGGTTCGGCAATCAGCCCCAGCATTTT
CATSPRTGFGNQPQHF
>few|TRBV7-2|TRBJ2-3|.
TGTGCCAGCAGCTCCCGGACCACCTCTAGCACAGATACGCAGTATTTT
CASSSRTTSSTDTQYF
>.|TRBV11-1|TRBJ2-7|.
TGTGCCAGCAGCTTAAAGGGGTCACCCTACGAGCAGTACTTC
CASSLKGSPYEQYF
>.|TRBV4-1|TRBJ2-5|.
TGCGCCAGCAGCCCTGCGTCGGGCCCGTGGGGCGAGACCCAGTACTTC
CASSPASGPWGETQYF
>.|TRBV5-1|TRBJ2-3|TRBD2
TGCGCCAGCAGCTTGGATTTCGGGGGGGCGCGGGAGACGCAGTATTTT
CASSLDFGGARETQYF
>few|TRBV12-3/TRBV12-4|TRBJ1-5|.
TGTGCCAGCAGTTTAAAACAGCGCAATCAGCCCCAGCATTTT
CASSLKQRNQPQHF
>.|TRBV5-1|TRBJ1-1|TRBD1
TGCGCCAGCAGCTTGGGGACAGGGCCGAGAAACACTGAAGCTTTCTTT
CASSLGTGPRNTEAFF
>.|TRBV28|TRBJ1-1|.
TGTGCCAGCAGTCCAATTTTGAACACTGAAGCTTTCTTT
CASSPILNTEAFF
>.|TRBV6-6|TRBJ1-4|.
TGTGCCAGCAGTACACCTCAGGAAAAACTGTTTTTT
CASSTPQEKLFF
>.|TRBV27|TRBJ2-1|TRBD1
TGTGCCAGCAGTTTACTCGGGACAGGGTACAATGAGCAGTTCTTC
CASSLLGTGYNEQFF
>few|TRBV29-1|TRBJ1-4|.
TGCAGCGTTGGAGGGGGGATGAATGAAAAACTGTTTTTT
CSVGGGMNEKLFF
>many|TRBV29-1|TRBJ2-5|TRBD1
TGCAGCGCCTCAGGCGGACAGGGGCGCCAAGAGACCCAGTACTTC
CSASGGQGRQETQYF
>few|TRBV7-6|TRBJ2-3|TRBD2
TGTGCCAGCAGCTTGACTAGCGGGAGGGCCACAGATACGCAGTATTTT
CASSLTSGRATDTQYF
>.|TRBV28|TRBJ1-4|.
TGTGCCAGCAGTCTCAGGGATACCGGACGAGAAAAACTGTTTTTT
CASSLRDTGREKLFF
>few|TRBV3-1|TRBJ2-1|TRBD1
TGTGCCAGCAGCCAAGCGGGGACAGGGCGAAATGAGCAGTTCTTC
CASSQAGTGRNEQFF
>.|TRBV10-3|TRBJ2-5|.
TGTGCCATCAGTGAGTCTAAGTCCGGAGAGACCCAGTACTTC
CAISESKSGETQYF
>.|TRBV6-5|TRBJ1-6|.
TGTGCCAGCAGTTACTCGACCGGGGCAAGCTCCTATAATTCACCCCTCCACTTT
CASSYSTGASSYNSPLHF
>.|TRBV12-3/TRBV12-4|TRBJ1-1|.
TGTGCCAGCACCCGGGACTATCTTAGAGCTTTCTTT
CASTRDYLRAFF
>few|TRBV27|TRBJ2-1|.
TGTGCCAGCAGTCACTCCAATGAGCAGTTCTTC
CASSHSNEQFF
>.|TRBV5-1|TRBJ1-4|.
TGCGCCAGCAGGGGACACGCTGCTGAAAAACTGTTTTTT
CASRGHAAEKLFF
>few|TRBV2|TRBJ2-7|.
TGTGCCAGCAGTGAGGCCACCCTCTCCTACGAGCAGTACTTC
CASSEATLSYEQYF
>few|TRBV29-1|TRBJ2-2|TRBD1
TGCAGCGTTGAAGATCTTGAACAGGGGGCAACCGGGGAGCTGTTTTTT
CSVEDLEQGATGELFF
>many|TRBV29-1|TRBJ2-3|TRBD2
TGCAGCGTTCGGACTAGAACGGCAGATACGCAGTATTTT
CSVRTRTADTQYF
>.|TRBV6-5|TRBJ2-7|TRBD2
TGTGCCAGCGGAAACCTCCCGGGGGGGAGTGTTCGCCACGAGCAGTACTTC
CASGNLPGGSVRHEQYF
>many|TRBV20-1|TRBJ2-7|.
TGCAGTGCTAGTAATAGAGGGGGCGGGAATGAGCAGTACTTC
CSASNRGGGNEQYF
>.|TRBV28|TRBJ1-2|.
TGTGCCAGCAGTTTCCTAATCCCCGGACTCTCGGAGGTATATGGCTACACCTTC
CASSFLIPGLSEVYGYTF
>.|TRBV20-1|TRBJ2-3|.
TGCAGAGCTCAACTGTCAGATACGCAGTATTTT
CRAQLSDTQYF
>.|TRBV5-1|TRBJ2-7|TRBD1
TGCGCCAGCAGCTCGCCCGGGACAGGGGTCCACGAGCAGTACTTC
CASSSPGTGVHEQYF
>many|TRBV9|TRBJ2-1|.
TGTGCCAGCAGCGCGGACAGAACAAATGAGCAGTTCTTC
CASSADRTNEQFF
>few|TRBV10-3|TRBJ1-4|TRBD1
TGTGCCATCTCCGGGGGACAGATTCCGGGTGAAAAACTGTTTTTT
CAISGGQIPGEKLFF
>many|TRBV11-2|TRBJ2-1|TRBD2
TGTGCCAGCAGCCCACGGACTAGCGGGGACAATGAGCAGTTCTTC
CASSPRTSGDNEQFF
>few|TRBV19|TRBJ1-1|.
TGTGCCAGTACCCCGACAGGGAACACTGAAGCTTTCTTT
CASTPTGNTEAFF
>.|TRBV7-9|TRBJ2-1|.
TGTGCCAGCAGCTTAGTAGGGATAACAGGGCTCTACAATGAGCAGTTCTTC
CASSLVGITGLYNEQFF